This T cell receptor beta chain was observed in a study of neurological immune-mediated disorders. Time point in this sample: longitudinal time-point 3. TCRdb re-derived calls from the 5' RACE reads in MiXCR, one entry per CDR3 protein. Of more than 50,000 distinct CDR3 sequences detected, roughly 8.3% appear once; the ten largest clones hold about 1.9%. Remarks on this clonotype: Mismatch with germline at one junction end may stem from a read error.

This CDR3 has 15 residues. The V call is TRBV12-3 or TRBV12-4, the J call TRBJ1-2; D is unresolved. Sequenced input: PBMCs. This TCR came from a woman between 40 and 50 years old in good health. The CDR3 protein is CASTPHGSLGYGYSF. CDR3 sequence (DNA): TGTGCCAGCACGCCCCACGGGAGCTTGGGCTATGGCTACTCCTTC.